This T cell receptor beta chain derives from a study of T cells in Graves' hyperthyroidism and ophthalmopathy. RNA transcripts served as the template for amplifying TCR beta CDR3 regions. The TCR CDR3 was amplified in a first-round RT-PCR using the HTBI primer set. TCRdb analysed the multiplex PCR reads with MiXCR anew, one entry per CDR3 protein. The sample contains roughly 38,000 distinct CDR3 sequences, less than 50% of which appear only once. Germline V CDR1 and CDR2: LNHDA, SQIVND (reference sequence). CDR3 length: 13 amino acids. J gave up 11 bases and V 10 bases, and 11 bases lay outside the gene matches.

The origin of this receptor is a woman in her forties or fifties with Graves' hyperthyroidism that later progressed to Graves' ophthalmopathy. The rearrangement uses TRBV19 and TRBJ2-3; 11 nucleotides match TRBD2. Sequencing was done on a sample of blood. The CDR3 DNA reads TGTGCCACACTAGCGGGAGACTACAATGAGCAGTATTTT. This sequence encodes CATLAGDYNEQYF.